The T cell receptor beta chain described here comes from a study of cytomegalovirus exposure and HLA in healthy donors. The study, taken as a whole, reports: Association of approximately 18,000 TCR beta sequences with HLA alleles was found at 0.05 false discovery rate in a later analysis. Earlier results showed most TCR beta V segments being productive about 87% or about 30% of the time. Relative to the approximately 670-donor mean, N-insertions were reportedly fewer in an Asian-associated ancestry cluster in a later analysis.

Trimming pared 0 bases from V and 6 bases from J, leaving 11 bases between. This CDR3 comprises 14 residues. CDR1 is SGHRS, CDR2 YFSETQ, per germline. As to this clone: The antigen is unknown.

PCR used 60 Vbeta primers and 13 Jbeta primers. The assay was immunoSEQ multiplex PCR, and TCRdb's table has in-frame clones only and misses some. Of some 150,000 clones listed, over 75% were seen once; the top ten hold around 6%. This chain joins TRBV5-1 and TRBJ2-3, with D possibly TRBD1 on 5 matching bases. This receptor was obtained from a woman aged 40 to 49 in good health and CMV-seropositive. Sample: PBMCs. The CDR3 region has the DNA TGCGCCAGCAGCTTGGGGGGCGCGAGGGATACGCAGTATTTT. This translates into CASSLGGARDTQYF.